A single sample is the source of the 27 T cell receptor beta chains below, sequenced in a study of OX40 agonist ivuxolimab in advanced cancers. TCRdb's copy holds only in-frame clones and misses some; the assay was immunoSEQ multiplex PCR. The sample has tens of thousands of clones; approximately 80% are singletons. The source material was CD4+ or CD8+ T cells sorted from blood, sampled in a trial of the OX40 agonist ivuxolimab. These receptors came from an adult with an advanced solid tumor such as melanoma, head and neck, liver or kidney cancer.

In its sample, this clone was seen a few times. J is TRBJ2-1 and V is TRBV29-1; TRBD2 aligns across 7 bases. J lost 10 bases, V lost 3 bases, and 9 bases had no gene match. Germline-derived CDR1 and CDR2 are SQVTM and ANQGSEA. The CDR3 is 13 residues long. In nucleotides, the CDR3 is TGCAGCGTTGATAGGGACTACCCCCGGGAGCAGTTCTTC. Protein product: CSVDRDYPREQFF.

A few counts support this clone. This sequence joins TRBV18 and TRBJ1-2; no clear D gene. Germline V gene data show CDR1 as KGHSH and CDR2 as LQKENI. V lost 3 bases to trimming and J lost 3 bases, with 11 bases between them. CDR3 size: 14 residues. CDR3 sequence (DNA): TGTGCCAGCTCACCGCTCGACAACGACTATGGCTACACCTTC. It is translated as CASSPLDNDYGYTF.

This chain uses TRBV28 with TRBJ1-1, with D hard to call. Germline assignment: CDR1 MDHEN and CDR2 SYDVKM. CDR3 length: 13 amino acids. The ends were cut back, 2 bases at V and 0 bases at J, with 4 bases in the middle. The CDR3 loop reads CASSLIMNTEAFF. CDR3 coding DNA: TGTGCCAGCAGTTTAATCATGAACACTGAAGCTTTCTTT.

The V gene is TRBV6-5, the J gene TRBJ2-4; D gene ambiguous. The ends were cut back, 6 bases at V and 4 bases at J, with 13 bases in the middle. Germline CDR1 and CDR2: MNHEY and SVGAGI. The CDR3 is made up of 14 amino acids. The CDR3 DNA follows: TGTGCCAGCAGACCCCCGGGCCTAAAAAACATTCAGTACTTC. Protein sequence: CASRPPGLKNIQYF.

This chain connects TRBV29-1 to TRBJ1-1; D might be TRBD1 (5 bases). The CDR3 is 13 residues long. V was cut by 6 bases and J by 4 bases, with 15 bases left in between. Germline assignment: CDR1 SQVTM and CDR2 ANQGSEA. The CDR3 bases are TGCAGCGTGTTAACACCGGGGGTCACTGAAGCTTTCTTT. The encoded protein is CSVLTPGVTEAFF.

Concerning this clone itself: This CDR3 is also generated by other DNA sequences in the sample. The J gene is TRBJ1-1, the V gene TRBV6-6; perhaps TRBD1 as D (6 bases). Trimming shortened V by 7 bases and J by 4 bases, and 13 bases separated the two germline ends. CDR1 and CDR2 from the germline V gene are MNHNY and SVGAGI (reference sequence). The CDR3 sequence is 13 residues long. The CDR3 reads CASNKQGSTEAFF. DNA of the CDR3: TGTGCCAGCAATAAGCAGGGGAGCACTGAAGCTTTCTTT.

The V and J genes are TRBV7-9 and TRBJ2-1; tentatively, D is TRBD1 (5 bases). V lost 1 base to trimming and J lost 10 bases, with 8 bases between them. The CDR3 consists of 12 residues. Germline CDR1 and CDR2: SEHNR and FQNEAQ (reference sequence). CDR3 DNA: TGTGCCAGCAGCTTAGAGACAGCGGAGCAGTTCTTC. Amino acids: CASSLETAEQFF. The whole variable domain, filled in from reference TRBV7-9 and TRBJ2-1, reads DTGVSQNPRHKITKRGQNVTFRCDPISEHNRLYWYRQTLGQGPEFLTYFQNEAQLEKSRLLSDRFSAERPKGSFSTLEIQRTEQGDSAMYLCASSLETAEQFFGPGTRLTVL.

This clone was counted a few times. The CDR3, as DNA: TGTGCCAGCAGCTTTGGTACCCAGCCCCAGCATTTT. This sequence encodes CASSFGTQPQHF. V gene TRBV7-9 combines with J gene TRBJ1-5; D unclear. The CDR3 spans 12 residues. Trimming cost V 3 bases and J 7 bases, with 7 bases left between them. Per germline, CDR1 SEHNR and CDR2 FQNEAQ (reference sequence).

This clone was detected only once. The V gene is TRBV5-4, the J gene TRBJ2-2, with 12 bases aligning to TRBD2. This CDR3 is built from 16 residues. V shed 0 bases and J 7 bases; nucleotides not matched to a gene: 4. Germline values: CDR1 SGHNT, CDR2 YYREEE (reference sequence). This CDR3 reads CASSLVTSGGFGELFF. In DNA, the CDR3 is TGTGCCAGCAGCTTGGTGACTAGCGGGGGCTTCGGGGAGCTGTTTTTT. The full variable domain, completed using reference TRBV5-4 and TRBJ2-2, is ETGVTQSPTHLIKTRGQQVTLRCSSQSGHNTVSWYQQALGQGPQFIFQYYREEENGRGNFPPRFSGLQFPNYSSELNVNALELDDSALYLCASSLVTSGGFGELFFGEGSRLTVL.

This CDR3 is CASSWTGDIQYF. The CDR3 bases are TGTGCCAGTAGTTGGACAGGAGACATTCAGTACTTC. The chain combines TRBV19 with TRBJ2-4, with 7 positions matching TRBD1. Germline lookup yields CDR1 LNHDA and CDR2 SQIVND (reference sequence). With 5 bases clipped from V and 8 bases from J, the junction kept 3 bases outside the gene matches. CDR3 length: 12 amino acids.

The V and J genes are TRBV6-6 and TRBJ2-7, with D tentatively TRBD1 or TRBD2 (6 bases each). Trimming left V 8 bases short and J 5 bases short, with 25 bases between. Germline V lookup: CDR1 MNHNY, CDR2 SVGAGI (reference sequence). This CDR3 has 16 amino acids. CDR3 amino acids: CASGRGVTGSFHEQYF. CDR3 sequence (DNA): TGTGCCAGCGGAAGGGGGGTCACGGGTTCTTTCCACGAGCAGTACTTC.

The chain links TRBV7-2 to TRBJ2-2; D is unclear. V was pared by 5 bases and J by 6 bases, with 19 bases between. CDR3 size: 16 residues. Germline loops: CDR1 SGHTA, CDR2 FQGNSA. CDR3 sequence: CASSPPATWQPGELFF. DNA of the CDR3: TGTGCCAGCAGCCCCCCAGCGACATGGCAACCCGGGGAGCTGTTTTTT. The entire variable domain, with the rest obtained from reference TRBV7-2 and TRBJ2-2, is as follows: GAGVSQSPSNKVTEKGKDVELRCDPISGHTALYWYRQSLGQGLEFLIYFQGNSAPDKSGLPSDRFSAERTGGSVSTLTIQRTQQEDSAVYLCASSPPATWQPGELFFGEGSRLTVL.

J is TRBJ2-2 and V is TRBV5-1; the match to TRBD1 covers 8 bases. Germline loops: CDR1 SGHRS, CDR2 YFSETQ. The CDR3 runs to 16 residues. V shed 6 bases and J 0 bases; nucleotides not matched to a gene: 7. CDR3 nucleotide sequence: TGCGCCAGCATGAGACAGGGGTTCACGAACACCGGGGAGCTGTTTTTT. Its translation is CASMRQGFTNTGELFF.

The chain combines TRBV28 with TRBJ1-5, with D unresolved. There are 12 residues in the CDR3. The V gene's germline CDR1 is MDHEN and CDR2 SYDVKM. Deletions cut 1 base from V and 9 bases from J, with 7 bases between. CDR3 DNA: TGTGCCAGCAGTTTATTGGGTTTGCCCCAGCATTTT. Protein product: CASSLLGLPQHF.

The CDR3 loop is CASSLLFRGETQYF. The CDR3 DNA reads as TGTGCCAGCAGCTTACTCTTCAGGGGAGAGACCCAGTACTTC. The chain has TRBV7-6 and TRBJ2-5; perhaps TRBD1 as D (6 bases). CDR3 length equals 14 residues. Germline CDR1 is SGHVS and CDR2 is FNYEAQ. The germline V and J ends were trimmed by 2 bases and 4 bases, with 11 bases remaining between them.

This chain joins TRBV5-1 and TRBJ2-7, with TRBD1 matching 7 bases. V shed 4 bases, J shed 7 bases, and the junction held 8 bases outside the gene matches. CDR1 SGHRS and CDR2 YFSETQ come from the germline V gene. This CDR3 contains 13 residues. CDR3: CASSAGTEREQYF. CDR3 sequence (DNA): TGCGCCAGCAGCGCTGGGACAGAGCGGGAGCAGTACTTC.

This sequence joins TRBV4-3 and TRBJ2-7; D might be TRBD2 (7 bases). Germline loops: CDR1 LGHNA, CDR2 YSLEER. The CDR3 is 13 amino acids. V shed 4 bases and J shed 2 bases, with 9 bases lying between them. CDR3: CASSRGGTYEQYF. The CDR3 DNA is TGCGCCAGCAGCCGCGGGGGCACCTACGAGCAGTACTTC.

The CDR3 is CASRIRQVGGTGELFF. CDR3 nucleotides: TGTGCCAGCAGAATTAGACAGGTTGGGGGCACCGGGGAGCTGTTTTTT. The chain uses TRBV21-1 and TRBJ2-2; the D call TRBD1 from the table was never checked on the DNA. TRBV21-1 is a known pseudogene. CDR3 size: 16 residues.

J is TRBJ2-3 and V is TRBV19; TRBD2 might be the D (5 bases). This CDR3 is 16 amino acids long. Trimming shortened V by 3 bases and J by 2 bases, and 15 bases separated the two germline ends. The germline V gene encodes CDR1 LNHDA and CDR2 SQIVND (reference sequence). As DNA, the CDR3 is TGTGCCAGTAGTATGAAAGGGAGAGGCAACACAGATACGCAGTATTTT. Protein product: CASSMKGRGNTDTQYF. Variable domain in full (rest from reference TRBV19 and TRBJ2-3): DGGITQSPKYLFRKEGQNVTLSCEQNLNHDAMYWYRQDPGQGLRLIYYSQIVNDFQKGDIAEGYSVSREKKESFPLTVTSAQKNPTAFYLCASSMKGRGNTDTQYFGPGTRLTVL.

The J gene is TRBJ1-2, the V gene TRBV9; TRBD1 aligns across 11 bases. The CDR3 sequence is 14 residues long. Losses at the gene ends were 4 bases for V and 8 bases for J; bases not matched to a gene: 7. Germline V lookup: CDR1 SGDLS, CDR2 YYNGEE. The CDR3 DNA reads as TGTGCCAGCAGCCTTGGACAGGGGGCGCGAGGCTACACCTTC. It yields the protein CASSLGQGARGYTF.

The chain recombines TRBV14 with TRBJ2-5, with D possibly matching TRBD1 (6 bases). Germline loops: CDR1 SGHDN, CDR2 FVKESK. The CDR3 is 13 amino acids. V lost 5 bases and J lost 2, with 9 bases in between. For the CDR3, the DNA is TGTGCCAGCAGCAAGGACAGACAAGAGACCCAGTACTTC. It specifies CASSKDRQETQYF.

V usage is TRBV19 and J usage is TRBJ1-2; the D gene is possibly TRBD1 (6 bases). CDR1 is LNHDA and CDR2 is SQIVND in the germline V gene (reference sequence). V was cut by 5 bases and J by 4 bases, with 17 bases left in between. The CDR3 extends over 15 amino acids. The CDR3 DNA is TGTGCCAGTAGTGCCGATGGGGGCGCCGGCTATGGCTACACCTTC. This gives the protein CASSADGGAGYGYTF.

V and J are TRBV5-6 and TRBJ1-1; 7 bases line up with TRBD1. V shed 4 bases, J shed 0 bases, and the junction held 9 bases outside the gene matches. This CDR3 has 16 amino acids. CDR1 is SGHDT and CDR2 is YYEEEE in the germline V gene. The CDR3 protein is CASSRTKTGMNTEAFF. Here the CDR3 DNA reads TGTGCCAGCAGCCGAACCAAGACAGGGATGAACACTGAAGCTTTCTTT.

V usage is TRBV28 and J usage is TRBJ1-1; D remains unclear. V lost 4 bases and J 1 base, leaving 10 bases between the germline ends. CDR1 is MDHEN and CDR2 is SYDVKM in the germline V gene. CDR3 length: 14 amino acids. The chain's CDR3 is CASSYPPENTEAFF. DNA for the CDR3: TGTGCCAGCAGTTATCCGCCGGAGAACACTGAAGCTTTCTTT.

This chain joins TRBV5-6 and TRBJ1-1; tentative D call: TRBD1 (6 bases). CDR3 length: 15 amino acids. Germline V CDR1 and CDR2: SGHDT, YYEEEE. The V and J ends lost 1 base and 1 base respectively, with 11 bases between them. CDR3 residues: CASSLPGGWNTEAFF. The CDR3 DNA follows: TGTGCCAGCAGCTTGCCCGGGGGCTGGAACACTGAAGCTTTCTTT.

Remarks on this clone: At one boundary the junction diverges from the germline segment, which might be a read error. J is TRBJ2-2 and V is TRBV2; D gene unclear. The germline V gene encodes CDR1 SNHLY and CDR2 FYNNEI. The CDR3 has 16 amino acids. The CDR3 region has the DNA TGTGCCAGCAGTGAATCTGCGGCCGTGAACGCCGGGGAGCTGTTTTTT. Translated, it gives CASSESAAVNAGELFF.

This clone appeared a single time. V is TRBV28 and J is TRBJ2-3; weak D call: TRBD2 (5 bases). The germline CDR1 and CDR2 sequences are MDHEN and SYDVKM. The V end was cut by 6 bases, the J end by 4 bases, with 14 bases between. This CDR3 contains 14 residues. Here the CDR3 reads CASRPTGSADTQYF. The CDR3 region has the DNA TGTGCCAGCAGACCCACTGGGAGCGCAGATACGCAGTATTTT.